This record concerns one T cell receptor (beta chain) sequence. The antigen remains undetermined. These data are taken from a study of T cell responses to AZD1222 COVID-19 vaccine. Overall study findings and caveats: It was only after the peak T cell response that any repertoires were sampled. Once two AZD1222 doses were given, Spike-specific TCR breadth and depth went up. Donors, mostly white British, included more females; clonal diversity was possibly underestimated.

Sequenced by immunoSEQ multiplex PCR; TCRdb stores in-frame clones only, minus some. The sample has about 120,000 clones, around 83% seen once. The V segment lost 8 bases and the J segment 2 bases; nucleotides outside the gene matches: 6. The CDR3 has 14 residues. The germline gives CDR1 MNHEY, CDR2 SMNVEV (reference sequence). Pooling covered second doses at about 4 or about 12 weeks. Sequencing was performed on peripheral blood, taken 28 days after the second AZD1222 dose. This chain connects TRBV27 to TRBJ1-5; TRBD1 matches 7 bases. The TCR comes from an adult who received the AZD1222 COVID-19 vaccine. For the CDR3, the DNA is TGTGCCAGCCAGCCCGGACAGGGCAATCAGCCCCAGCATTTT. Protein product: CASQPGQGNQPQHF.